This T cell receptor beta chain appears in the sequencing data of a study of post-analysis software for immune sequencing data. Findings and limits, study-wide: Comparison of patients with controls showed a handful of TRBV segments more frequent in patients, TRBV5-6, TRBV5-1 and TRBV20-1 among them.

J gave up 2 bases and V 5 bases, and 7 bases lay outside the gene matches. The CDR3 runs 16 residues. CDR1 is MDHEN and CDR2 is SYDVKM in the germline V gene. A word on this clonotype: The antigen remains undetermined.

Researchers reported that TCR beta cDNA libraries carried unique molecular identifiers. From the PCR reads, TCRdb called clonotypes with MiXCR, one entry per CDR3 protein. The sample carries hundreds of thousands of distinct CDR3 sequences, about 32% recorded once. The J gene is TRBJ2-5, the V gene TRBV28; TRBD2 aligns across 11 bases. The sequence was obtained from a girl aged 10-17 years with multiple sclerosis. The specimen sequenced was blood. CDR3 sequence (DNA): TGTGCCAGCAGTCTACTAGCGGGGGCCGCACAAGAGACCCAGTACTTC. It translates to CASSLLAGAAQETQYF. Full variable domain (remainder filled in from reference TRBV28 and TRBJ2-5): DVKVTQSSRYLVKRTGEKVFLECVQDMDHENMFWYRQDPGLGLRLIYFSYDVKMKEKGDIPEGYSVSREKKERFSLILESASTNQTSMYLCASSLLAGAAQETQYFGPGTRLLVL.